A selection of T cell receptor beta chains follows, all from one sample in a study of cytomegalovirus exposure and HLA in healthy donors. Clones were sequenced by immunoSEQ multiplex PCR, and TCRdb holds only the in-frame ones, with some missing. The repertoire includes about 180,000 clones, about 80% of them detected once, and about 1.5% sits in the top ten. Specimen: PBMCs. These receptors were collected from a man between 18 and 35 years old in good health and CMV-seronegative. CDR3s include the opening cysteine and the closing phenylalanine or tryptophan. The order of the fields is CDR3 DNA, CDR3 protein, J gene, D gene, V gene, clone size. The D gene is left open where the match is weak. Rows give clone size only sometimes, using once, few, many, or a class for an expanded clone.

CDR3 DNA: TGCGCCAGCAGCTTCGGACAGGCGAGCACAGATACGCAGTATTTT
CDR3 protein: CASSFGQASTDTQYF
J gene: TRBJ2-3
D gene: TRBD1
V gene: TRBV5-1
clone size: NA

CDR3 DNA: TGTGCCAGCAGTCCCGACAGGGAAAATGGCTACACCTTC
CDR3 protein: CASSPDRENGYTF
J gene: TRBJ1-2
D gene: TRBD1
V gene: TRBV27
clone size: NA

CDR3 DNA: TGTGCTAGTGGTGGACTGAAAGAGACCCAGTACTTC
CDR3 protein: CASGGLKETQYF
J gene: TRBJ2-5
D gene: NA
V gene: TRBV12-5
clone size: NA

CDR3 DNA: TGTGCCAGCAGACTGGGACAGGGGCCCTCCTACGAGCAGTACTTC
CDR3 protein: CASRLGQGPSYEQYF
J gene: TRBJ2-7
D gene: TRBD1
V gene: TRBV11-2
clone size: few

CDR3 DNA: TGCGCCAGCAGCCAAGATTCGGCGGGTGGGACAGATACGCAGTATTTT
CDR3 protein: CASSQDSAGGTDTQYF
J gene: TRBJ2-3
D gene: NA
V gene: TRBV4-3
clone size: NA

CDR3 DNA: TGTGCCAGCAGCTCCGAGGGCACAGATACGCAGTATTTT
CDR3 protein: CASSSEGTDTQYF
J gene: TRBJ2-3
D gene: NA
V gene: TRBV13
clone size: NA

CDR3 DNA: TGTGCCAGTAGTTCCCGCTGGGGGCGGGGGGGCTTAGATACGCAGTATTTT
CDR3 protein: CASSSRWGRGGLDTQYF
J gene: TRBJ2-3
D gene: TRBD2
V gene: TRBV19
clone size: NA

CDR3 DNA: TGTGCCTGGACTGGACAGATGGCTAACTATGGCTACACCTTC
CDR3 protein: CAWTGQMANYGYTF
J gene: TRBJ1-2
D gene: NA
V gene: TRBV30
clone size: NA

CDR3 DNA: TGTGCCAGCAGTTCGGGACTCTATCAGCCCCAGCATTTT
CDR3 protein: CASSSGLYQPQHF
J gene: TRBJ1-5
D gene: NA
V gene: TRBV28
clone size: few

CDR3 DNA: TGTGCCAGCAGCTTCACAGGGGCCAACACCGGCCAGCCCCAGCATTTT
CDR3 protein: CASSFTGANTGQPQHF
J gene: TRBJ1-5
D gene: TRBD1
V gene: TRBV7-2
clone size: NA

CDR3 DNA: TGTGCCACCAGCAGAACAACCCACATCCGCTCTGGGGCCAACGTCCTGACTTTC
CDR3 protein: CATSRTTHIRSGANVLTF
J gene: TRBJ2-6
D gene: NA
V gene: TRBV15
clone size: NA

CDR3 DNA: TGTGCCAGCACCCACACAGATACGCAGTATTTT
CDR3 protein: CASTHTDTQYF
J gene: TRBJ2-3
D gene: NA
V gene: TRBV6-5
clone size: NA

CDR3 DNA: TGTGCCAGCAGTACAGGGTTGGGTGGCTACACCTTC
CDR3 protein: CASSTGLGGYTF
J gene: TRBJ1-2
D gene: NA
V gene: TRBV27
clone size: NA

CDR3 DNA: TGTGCCAGCACAGGGAGGGGTTCGCTGAGCTCCTACAATGAGCAGTTCTTC
CDR3 protein: CASTGRGSLSSYNEQFF
J gene: TRBJ2-1
D gene: TRBD2
V gene: TRBV5-6
clone size: NA

CDR3 DNA: TGTGCCAGCAGACCACAGGCCTCTGGGGCCAACGTCCTGACTTTC
CDR3 protein: CASRPQASGANVLTF
J gene: TRBJ2-6
D gene: NA
V gene: TRBV2
clone size: NA

CDR3 DNA: TGTGCCAGCAGCGGACAGGGTGGCGAGCAGTACTTC
CDR3 protein: CASSGQGGEQYF
J gene: TRBJ2-7
D gene: TRBD1
V gene: TRBV5-4
clone size: NA

CDR3 DNA: TGCGCCAGCAGACGGTCCGGGACAGGGCGTGAGGCCTACGAGCAGTACTTC
CDR3 protein: CASRRSGTGREAYEQYF
J gene: TRBJ2-7
D gene: TRBD1
V gene: TRBV5-1
clone size: NA

CDR3 DNA: TGTGCCACCAGCAGAGATCCGGGTTTGAATTCACCCCTCCACTTT
CDR3 protein: CATSRDPGLNSPLHF
J gene: TRBJ1-6
D gene: NA
V gene: TRBV15
clone size: NA

CDR3 DNA: TGTGCCAGCAGCCAAGGGACTAGCGGGAGCAATGAGCAGTTCTTC
CDR3 protein: CASSQGTSGSNEQFF
J gene: TRBJ2-1
D gene: TRBD2
V gene: TRBV4-2
clone size: NA

CDR3 DNA: TGTGCCAGCAGTGCCGGGACAGGGGGCAATCAGCCCCAGCATTTT
CDR3 protein: CASSAGTGGNQPQHF
J gene: TRBJ1-5
D gene: TRBD1
V gene: TRBV6-5
clone size: NA

CDR3 DNA: TGTGCCAGCAGCCAGGGGCCCTTGAACACTGAAGCTTTCTTT
CDR3 protein: CASSQGPLNTEAFF
J gene: TRBJ1-1
D gene: NA
V gene: TRBV11-3
clone size: few

CDR3 DNA: TGTGCCAGCAGCGTGATACAGGGCACTGAAGCTTTCTTT
CDR3 protein: CASSVIQGTEAFF
J gene: TRBJ1-1
D gene: NA
V gene: TRBV13
clone size: NA